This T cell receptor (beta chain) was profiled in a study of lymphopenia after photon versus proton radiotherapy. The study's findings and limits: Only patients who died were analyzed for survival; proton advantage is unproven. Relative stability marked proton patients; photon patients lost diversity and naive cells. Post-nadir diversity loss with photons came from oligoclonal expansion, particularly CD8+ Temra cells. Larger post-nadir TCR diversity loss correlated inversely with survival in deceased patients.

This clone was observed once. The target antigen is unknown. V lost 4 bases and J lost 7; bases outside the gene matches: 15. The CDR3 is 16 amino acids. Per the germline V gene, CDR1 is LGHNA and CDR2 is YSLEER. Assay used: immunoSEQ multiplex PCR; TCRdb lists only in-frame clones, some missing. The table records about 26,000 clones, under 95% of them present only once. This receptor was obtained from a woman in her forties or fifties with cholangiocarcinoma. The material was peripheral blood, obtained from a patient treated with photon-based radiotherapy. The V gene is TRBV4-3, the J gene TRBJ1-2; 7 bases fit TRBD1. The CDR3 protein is CASSPEIQYRGGGYTF. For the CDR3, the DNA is TGCGCCAGCAGCCCGGAAATCCAATACAGGGGCGGTGGCTACACCTTC.